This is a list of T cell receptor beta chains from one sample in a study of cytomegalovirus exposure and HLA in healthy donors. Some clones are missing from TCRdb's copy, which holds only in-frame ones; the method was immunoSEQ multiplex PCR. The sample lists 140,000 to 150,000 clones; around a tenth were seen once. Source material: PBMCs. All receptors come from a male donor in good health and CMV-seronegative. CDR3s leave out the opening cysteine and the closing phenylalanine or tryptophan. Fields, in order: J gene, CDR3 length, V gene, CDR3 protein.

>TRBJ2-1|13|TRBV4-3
ASSQQLAGENEQF
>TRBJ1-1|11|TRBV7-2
ASSLGEGTEAF
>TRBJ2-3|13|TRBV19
ASSMGGELTDTQY
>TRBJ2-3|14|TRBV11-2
ASSSRQLAGTDTQY
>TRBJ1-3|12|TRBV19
ASRSTGGGNTIY
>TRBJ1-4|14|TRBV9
ASSLTGGPESEKLF
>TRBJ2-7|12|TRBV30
AWKSALRSYEQY
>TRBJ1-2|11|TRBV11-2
ASSLDSNYGYT
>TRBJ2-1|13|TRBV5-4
ASSPGLASQGEQF
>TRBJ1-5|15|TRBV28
ASSSGRKGGSNQPQH
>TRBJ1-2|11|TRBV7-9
ASSIDSNYGYT
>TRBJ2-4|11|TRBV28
ASSLPGANIQY
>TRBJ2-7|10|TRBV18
ASSRADYEQY
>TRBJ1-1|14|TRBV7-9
ASSLSGQGFGTEAF